This TCR beta chain stems from a study of OX40 agonist ivuxolimab in advanced cancers. Whole-study context: The study reported partial responses in three patients: one hepatocellular carcinoma, two cutaneous melanoma. Study-wide results and caveats: By week 6 at 0.1 to 3.0 mg/kg, blood CD4+ and CD8+ T cells had expanded clonally.

Germline V gene sequence: CDR1 SNHLY, CDR2 FYNNEI. The V gene lost 7 bases and the J gene lost 2 bases, with 11 bases spanning the gap. The CDR3 covers 13 residues. For this clone: Its antigen is as yet unknown.

The method was immunoSEQ multiplex PCR; TCRdb's version includes in-frame clones alone and lacks a portion of them. Of approximately 31,000 clones listed, about 87% are singletons. Baseline, cycle 4 day 1, and cycle 7 day 1 were the blood sampling points. The receptor was isolated from an adult with an advanced solid tumor such as melanoma, head and neck, liver or kidney cancer. The chain links TRBV2 to TRBJ1-2; D remains unclear. Material: CD4+ or CD8+ T cells sorted from blood, obtained in a trial of the OX40 agonist ivuxolimab. The CDR3 region is CASMPQGNYGYTF. Written as DNA, the CDR3 is TGTGCCAGCATGCCACAAGGGAACTATGGCTACACCTTC.